Listed here is a single T cell receptor beta chain. The CDR3 consists of 15 residues. Looked up from germline, CDR1 is DFQATT and CDR2 is SNEGSKA (reference sequence). Trimming took 1 base from V and 3 from J, leaving 13 bases between them. This entry comes from a study of glioma-infiltrating T cells. About the study: Samples included WHO grade II oligodendrogliomas or astrocytomas and initial-diagnosis grade IV glioblastomas. Blood libraries targeted roughly 4.5- to 10-fold coverage of 1 million or so T cells.

Amplification of TCR alpha and beta CDR3 regions from RNA used iRepertoire nested multiplex PCR. One-step reverse transcription and amplification started from around 100-400 ng of tissue mRNA or PBMC total RNA. TCRdb fed the multiplex PCR reads into MiXCR, producing one record per CDR3 protein. Here the sample spans a few hundred thousand distinct CDR3 sequences, approximately 42% being singletons. This sequence was found in a human donor with low-grade glioma or glioblastoma, undergoing nonglioma brain surgery, or in good health (not recorded which). The genes are TRBV20-1 and TRBJ2-1; no clear D gene. The sample comprised glioma tissue, nonneoplastic brain tissue, or PBMCs (not recorded which). The CDR3 DNA reads as TGCAGTGCTAGAGCTATCGCGGTAAGCTACAATGAGCAGTTCTTC. It translates to CSARAIAVSYNEQFF.